This T cell receptor beta chain was found in a study of regulatory T cells in long-lasting Graves disease. Study at large: More than 5 years of antithyroid drugs with positive TSH receptor antibodies defined persistent Graves' disease. Overall study results and limits: Persistent disease preferred TRBV28, TRBJ1-2 and TRBJ2-5.

As for this clonotype: Its antigen is currently unknown.

HTBI primers from iRepertoire and Arm-PCR of CDR3 regions yielded the TCR beta libraries. TCRdb independently ran MiXCR on the multiplex PCR reads; one entry per CDR3 protein. The table lists about 430,000 distinct CDR3 sequences, 21% of them singletons, with approximately 14% in the top ten. Time point denoted: persistent/refractory GD, antithyroid drugs over 5 years with positive TRAb. RNA from PBMCs was the source of the TCR library. Trimming removed 2 bases from V and 0 bases from J; junction bases left unmatched: 6. This CDR3 has 17 residues. Germline lookup yields CDR1 MDHEN and CDR2 SYDVKM. The chain carries TRBV28 and TRBJ2-1; 8 bases line up with TRBD2. The sample consisted of peripheral blood mononuclear cells (PBMCs), taken when the disease was refractory, from a patient treated with antithyroid drugs. This TCR was recovered from a female donor with Graves disease. CDR3 protein: CASSLSRTSSSYNEQFF. For the CDR3, the DNA is TGTGCCAGCAGTTTAAGTAGGACTAGCTCCTCCTACAATGAGCAGTTCTTC.